This record concerns one TCR beta chain sequence. Its antigen is still unknown. The data stem from a study of brain T cells in children with intractable seizures. Study conclusions and caveats: Pre- and post-surgery blood differed in depth, so pre-surgery absences may be undersampling.

Only in-frame clones appear in the TCRdb table, and some are missing; sequencing was by immunoSEQ multiplex PCR. The repertoire holds about 340,000 clones, with approximately 93% as singletons. Time point denoted: blood from clinic visit 5 months post-surgery; TSC patient then seizure free. Trimming cost V 0 bases and J 4 bases, with 7 bases left between them. The CDR3 covers 13 residues. Germline values: CDR1 LGHDT, CDR2 YNNKEL (reference sequence). The V gene is TRBV3-1 (or the pseudogene TRBV3-2), the J gene TRBJ2-7; D uncertain. This sequence originates from a boy in the first two years of life with tuberous sclerosis and intractable seizures. Sample: peripheral blood, taken 4 to 6 months after surgery. The CDR3 DNA reads TGTGCCAGCAGCCAAGATAAAGGTTACGAGCAGTACTTC. Residues: CASSQDKGYEQYF.